The entry below gives a single T cell receptor beta chain sequence along with its context. The CDR3 extends over 15 amino acids. V dropped 0 bases and J dropped 5 bases, with 13 bases sitting between them. Germline loops: CDR1 SGDLS, CDR2 YYNGEE. This specimen comes from a study of T-cell reconstitution after alpha-beta-depleted transplantation in children. Molecular barcoding with unique molecular identifiers was used for the TCRbeta library. MiXCR, applied by TCRdb to the PCR reads, yields one record per CDR3 protein. The sample lists 490,000 or so distinct CDR3 sequences, around 12% occurring once.

The sequence came from a human donor who donated a stem cell graft to a child with combined immunodeficiency. The chain recombines TRBV9 with TRBJ2-3; D call uncertain. The sequencing used PBMCs from the stem cell graft donor, collected from the stem cell graft. CDR3: CASSVDRRPEDTQYF. The CDR3 DNA reads TGTGCCAGCAGCGTAGATCGCAGGCCCGAAGATACGCAGTATTTT.